The sequence of this T cell receptor (beta chain) was determined in a study of molecular identifiers for immune sequencing clone quantification. Study-wide context: In the replicates, RNA derived from 20,000 or 100,000 naive CD8 cells was divided into five parts, and four were sequenced.

This clonotype was detected many times. The authors built bulk TCR libraries by previously described methods with listed TCR primers. TCRdb analysed the PCR reads with MiXCR anew, one entry per CDR3 protein. The repertoire holds approximately 320,000 distinct CDR3 sequences, with roughly a quarter as singletons. Germline values: CDR1 SEHNR, CDR2 FQNEAQ (reference sequence). This CDR3 is 14 amino acids long. With 7 bases removed from V and 4 bases from J, the gap between germline ends came to 17 bases. The receptor was isolated from a human donor in good health. Some libraries in this study had Jurkat cell RNA spiked in. The rearrangement links TRBV7-9 to TRBJ2-7, with D perhaps TRBD1 (5 bases). Sequencing was performed on naive CD8+ T cells from blood, with Jurkat cell RNA spiked in. Subset of the sample: FACS-sorted CD8+CD4-CCR7+CD45RA+ naive T cells. The DNA for the CDR3 is TGTGCCAGCACCGCTGGGCCAGGGCCGTACGAGCAGTACTTC. This gives the protein CASTAGPGPYEQYF.